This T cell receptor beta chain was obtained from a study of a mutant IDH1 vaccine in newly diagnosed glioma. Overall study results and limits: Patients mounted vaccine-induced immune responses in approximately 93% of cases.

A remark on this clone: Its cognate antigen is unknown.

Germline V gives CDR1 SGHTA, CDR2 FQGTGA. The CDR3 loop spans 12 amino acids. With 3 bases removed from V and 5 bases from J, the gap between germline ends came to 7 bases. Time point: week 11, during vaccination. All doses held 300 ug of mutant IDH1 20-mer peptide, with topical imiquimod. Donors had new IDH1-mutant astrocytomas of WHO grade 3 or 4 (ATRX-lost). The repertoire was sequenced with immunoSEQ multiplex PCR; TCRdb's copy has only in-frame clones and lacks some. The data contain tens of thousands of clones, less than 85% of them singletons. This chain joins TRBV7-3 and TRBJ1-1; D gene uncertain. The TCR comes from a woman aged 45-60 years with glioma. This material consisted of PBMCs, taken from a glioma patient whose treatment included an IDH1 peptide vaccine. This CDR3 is CASSFSYTEAFF. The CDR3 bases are TGTGCCAGCAGCTTTAGTTATACTGAAGCTTTCTTT.